Listed below are T cell receptor beta chains from one sample, sequenced in a study of OX40 agonist ivuxolimab in advanced cancers. The repertoire was sequenced with immunoSEQ multiplex PCR; TCRdb's copy has only in-frame clones and lacks some. The table lists roughly 64,000 clones, roughly four fifths of them singletons. The sequences come from CD4+ or CD8+ T cells sorted from blood, collected in a trial of the OX40 agonist ivuxolimab. The origin of the receptors is an adult with an advanced solid tumor such as melanoma, head and neck, liver or kidney cancer. The CDR3 runs from the conserved cysteine through the conserved F or W. The D gene is left open where the match is weak. The size field is filled for only some rows; it gives once, few, many or a size class.

cdr3_aa	cdr3_nt	v_call	clone_size	j_call	d_call
CSVGRTGGNTIYF	TGCAGCGTTGGGCGGACGGGAGGAAACACCATATATTTT	TRBV29-1	-	TRBJ1-3	-
CASSSTGGPLGYEQFF	TGTGCCAGCAGCTCGACCGGGGGCCCCCTGGGTTATGAGCAGTTCTTC	TRBV5-4	-	TRBJ2-1	-
CASRPQGYSGNTIYF	TGTGCCAGCAGACCGCAGGGCTACTCTGGAAACACCATATATTTT	TRBV28	few	TRBJ1-3	-
CASSSDQGAGTEAFF	TGTGCCAGCTCATCCGATCAGGGGGCTGGCACTGAAGCTTTCTTT	TRBV18	-	TRBJ1-1	TRBD1
CSGWTGRNYGYTF	TGCAGCGGATGGACAGGGAGAAACTATGGCTACACCTTC	TRBV29-1	-	TRBJ1-2	TRBD1
CASSPSQSWGVYEQYF	TGTGCCAGCAGCCCGAGTCAGTCGTGGGGGGTGTACGAGCAGTACTTC	TRBV2	-	TRBJ2-7	-
CASSGLERGNTIYF	TGTGCCAGCTCAGGATTAGAGCGTGGAAACACCATATATTTT	TRBV18	-	TRBJ1-3	-
CSVEGQSGYTDTQYF	TGCAGCGTTGAAGGGCAGTCGGGTTACACAGATACGCAGTATTTT	TRBV29-1	few	TRBJ2-3	-
CASSFSRDTQYF	TGTGCCAGCAGCTTCAGTCGAGATACGCAGTATTTT	TRBV11-2	few	TRBJ2-3	-
CASRDPGRTYEQYF	TGTGCCAGCAGGGACCCGGGGCGGACCTACGAGCAGTACTTC	TRBV6-1	-	TRBJ2-7	-
CASSQIDGSTDTQYF	TGTGCCAGCAGTCAAATCGACGGCAGCACAGATACGCAGTATTTT	TRBV7-3	once	TRBJ2-3	-
CASSPKGTSAPYEQYF	TGTGCCAGCAGCCCTAAAGGGACTAGCGCACCCTACGAGCAGTACTTC	TRBV7-9	-	TRBJ2-7	TRBD2
CASKQGGGQPQHF	TGTGCCAGCAAGCAGGGAGGAGGACAGCCCCAGCATTTT	TRBV28	-	TRBJ1-5	-
CASSQGREGSYNEQFF	TGTGCCAGCAGCCAAGGGCGGGAGGGATCCTACAATGAGCAGTTCTTC	TRBV4-2	-	TRBJ2-1	TRBD2
CASSLTDSYEQYF	TGTGCCAGCTCACTGACGGACTCCTACGAGCAGTACTTC	TRBV18	-	TRBJ2-7	-
CASRPGVNQPQHF	TGTGCCAGCAGACCGGGGGTCAATCAGCCCCAGCATTTT	TRBV6-6	-	TRBJ1-5	-
CASSVPRVSQRLNQPQHF	TGTGCCAGCAGTGTCCCCCGGGTCTCACAACGGTTGAATCAGCCCCAGCATTTT	TRBV2	-	TRBJ1-5	-
CSVVINSNYGYTF	TGCAGCGTTGTAATCAACAGTAACTATGGCTACACCTTC	TRBV29-1	once	TRBJ1-2	-
CASKQGAVDEQYF	TGTGCCAGCAAACAGGGGGCGGTCGACGAGCAGTACTTC	TRBV7-6	-	TRBJ2-7	TRBD1
CASSQVGQNYGYTF	TGTGCCAGCAGCCAAGTGGGGCAGAACTATGGCTACACCTTC	TRBV14	-	TRBJ1-2	-
CASSLGTGTFLSSYEQYF	TGTGCCAGCAGCTTAGGGACAGGTACTTTTTTAAGCTCCTACGAGCAGTACTTC	TRBV11-2	-	TRBJ2-7	TRBD1
CASSLNSPGNTGELFF	TGTGCCAGCAGCTTAAATTCTCCCGGGAACACCGGGGAGCTGTTTTTT	TRBV7-3	-	TRBJ2-2	-
CASSQSRTGNNQPQHF	TGTGCCAGCAGCCAATCCAGGACAGGGAACAATCAGCCCCAGCATTTT	TRBV16	-	TRBJ1-5	TRBD1
CAGLNSDSYGYTF	TGTGCCGGTCTCAACTCGGACAGCTATGGCTACACCTTC	TRBV28	-	TRBJ1-2	-
CASSSTMEPQHF	TGTGCCAGCAGTTCGACGATGGAGCCCCAGCATTTT	TRBV6-1	once	TRBJ1-5	-
CASSRTVDSPLHF	TGTGCCAGCAGCCGAACAGTGGATTCACCCCTCCACTTT	TRBV7-8	-	TRBJ1-6	-
CASSSSTGARLQPQHF	TGTGCCAGCAGTTCCTCGACAGGGGCGCGACTTCAGCCCCAGCATTTT	TRBV6-5	-	TRBJ1-5	TRBD1